These T cell receptor beta chains were read from a single sample in a study of blood T cell repertoires in COVID-19. Method: immunoSEQ multiplex PCR; TCRdb's copy keeps in-frame clones and lacks some. In the table there are 250,000 or so clones, about nine tenths of which are singletons. Sequenced: peripheral blood. Receptors originate from a woman between 35 and 50 years old who had recovered from COVID-19. Each CDR3 is given with its conserved first and last residue. The order of the fields is J gene, D gene, V gene, clone size, CDR3 DNA, CDR3 protein. A D gene is named only where the DNA matches it firmly. Only some rows state a clone size, as once, few, many or a class for expanded clones.

TRBJ1-5,TRBD1,TRBV6-5,-,TGTGCCACGGGACAGGGGGCAGGTCAGCCCCAGCATTTT,CATGQGAGQPQHF
TRBJ2-7,TRBD1,TRBV7-6,-,TGTGCCAGCAGCTTAGGTCAGGGGGCCCACGAGCAGTACTTC,CASSLGQGAHEQYF
TRBJ2-5,-,TRBV24-1,-,TGTGCCACCAGTGATCCCGGACAGGGAGGGGAGACCCAGTACTTC,CATSDPGQGGETQYF
TRBJ2-1,-,TRBV5-4,-,TGTGCCAGCAGCACCGACAGTGGCAATGAGCAGTTCTTC,CASSTDSGNEQFF
TRBJ1-3,-,TRBV3-1/TRBV3-2,few,TGTGCCAGCACCCCGCGGGGATCAGGAAACACCATATATTTT,CASTPRGSGNTIYF
TRBJ1-2,TRBD1,TRBV18,once,TGTGCCAGCTCACAGGGGGGACAGACTAACTATGGCTACACCTTC,CASSQGGQTNYGYTF
TRBJ2-4,TRBD2,TRBV4-2,once,TGTGCCAGCAGCCAAGTCGCGGGAGGGGCTGGGGAAAACATTCAGTACTTC,CASSQVAGGAGENIQYF
TRBJ1-6,TRBD1,TRBV2,-,TGTGCCAGCAGGGGACAGGGCATTGTACTTCCCCTCCACTTT,CASRGQGIVLPLHF
TRBJ1-1,-,TRBV19,-,TGTGCCAGTAGTCCTCGGGACACGGACACTGAAGCTTTCTTT,CASSPRDTDTEAFF
TRBJ2-5,TRBD2,TRBV7-2,-,TGTGCCAGCAGCCCCGGACTAGCGGGAGGGCAGTTCAGAGAGACCCAGTACTTC,CASSPGLAGGQFRETQYF
TRBJ2-1,TRBD2,TRBV27,-,TGTGCCAGCGGAAAAGGACTAGCGGGACTCAATGAGCAGTTCTTC,CASGKGLAGLNEQFF
TRBJ2-2,TRBD1,TRBV28,-,TGTGCCAGCAAGCCAGGGGGCACCGGGGAGCTGTTTTTT,CASKPGGTGELFF